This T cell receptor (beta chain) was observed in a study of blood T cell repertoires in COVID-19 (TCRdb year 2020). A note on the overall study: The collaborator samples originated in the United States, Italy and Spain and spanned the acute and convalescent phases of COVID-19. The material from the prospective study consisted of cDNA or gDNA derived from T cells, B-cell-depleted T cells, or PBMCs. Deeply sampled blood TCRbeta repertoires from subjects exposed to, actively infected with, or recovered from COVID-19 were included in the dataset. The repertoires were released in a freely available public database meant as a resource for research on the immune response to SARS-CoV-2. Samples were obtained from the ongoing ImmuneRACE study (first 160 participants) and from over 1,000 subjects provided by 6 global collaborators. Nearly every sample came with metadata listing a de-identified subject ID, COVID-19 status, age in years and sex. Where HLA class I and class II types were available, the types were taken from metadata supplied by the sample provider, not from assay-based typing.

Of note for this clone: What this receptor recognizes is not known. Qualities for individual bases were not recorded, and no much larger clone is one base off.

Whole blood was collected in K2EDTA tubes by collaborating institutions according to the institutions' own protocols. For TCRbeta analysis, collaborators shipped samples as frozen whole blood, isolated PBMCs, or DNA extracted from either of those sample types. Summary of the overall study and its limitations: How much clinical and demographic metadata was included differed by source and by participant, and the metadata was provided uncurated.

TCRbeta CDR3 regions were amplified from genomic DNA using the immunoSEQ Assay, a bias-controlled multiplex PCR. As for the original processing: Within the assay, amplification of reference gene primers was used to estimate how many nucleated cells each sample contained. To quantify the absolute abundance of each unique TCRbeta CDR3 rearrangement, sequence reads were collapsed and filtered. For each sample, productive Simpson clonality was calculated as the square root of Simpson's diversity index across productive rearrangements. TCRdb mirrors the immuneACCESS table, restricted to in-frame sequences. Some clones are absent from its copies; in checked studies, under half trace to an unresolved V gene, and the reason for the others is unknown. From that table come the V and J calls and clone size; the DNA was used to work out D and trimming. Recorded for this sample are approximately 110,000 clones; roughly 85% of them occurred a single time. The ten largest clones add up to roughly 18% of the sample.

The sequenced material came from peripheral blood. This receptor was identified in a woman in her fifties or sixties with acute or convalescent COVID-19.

The CDR3 protein sequence reads: CASSKGQGTGETQYF. The nucleotides read TGTGCCAGCAGCAAAGGACAGGGGACAGGGGAGACCCAGTACTTC. The sequence joins TRBV21-1 to TRBJ2-5; TRBD1 was called by the table and not checked on the DNA. TRBV21-1 has pseudogene status. From cysteine to phenylalanine, the CDR3 is 15 amino acids long. CDR3 DNA only is kept here, 45 bases in frame from base 1.